This is a list of T cell receptor beta chains from one sample in a study of radiotherapy plus CTLA-4 blockade in lung cancer. Data came from immunoSEQ multiplex PCR; TCRdb stores just in-frame clones and leaves some out. The sample lists 40,000 to 55,000 clones; around nine tenths were seen once. Source: peripheral blood, taken from a patient treated with radiotherapy plus ipilimumab. These receptors all stem from a human donor with non-small cell lung cancer that progressed on radiotherapy plus ipilimumab. Some clones in this sample may be carry-over from other donors' samples. Each CDR3 is given with its conserved first and last residue. D genes are given only for firm matches. Clone sizes are given selectively: once, few, many, or a class where the clone is expanded.

v_call: TRBV7-9; clone_size: -; j_call: TRBJ2-6; d_call: -; cdr3_aa: CASSSFLTSQSLWANVLTF; cdr3_nt: TGTGCCAGCAGTTCTTTTCTGACAAGCCAATCTCTCTGGGCCAACGTCCTGACTTTC
v_call: TRBV5-6; clone_size: few; j_call: TRBJ1-6; d_call: -; cdr3_aa: CASSLGELGNSPLHF; cdr3_nt: TGTGCCAGCAGCTTGGGTGAGCTCGGTAATTCACCCCTCCACTTT
v_call: TRBV19; clone_size: -; j_call: TRBJ2-3; d_call: TRBD2; cdr3_aa: CASSIGLVFTDTQYF; cdr3_nt: TGTGCCAGTAGTATTGGACTAGTATTCACAGATACGCAGTATTTT
v_call: TRBV5-6; clone_size: -; j_call: TRBJ2-7; d_call: -; cdr3_aa: CASSLGGYEQYF; cdr3_nt: TGTGCCAGCAGCTTGGGAGGCTACGAGCAGTACTTC
v_call: TRBV11-2; clone_size: -; j_call: TRBJ2-7; d_call: TRBD2; cdr3_aa: CASSPGTSVGEQYF; cdr3_nt: TGTGCCAGCAGCCCCGGGACTAGCGTAGGCGAGCAGTACTTC
v_call: TRBV7-6; clone_size: once; j_call: TRBJ2-1; d_call: TRBD2; cdr3_aa: CASSLMASGGSSYNEQFF; cdr3_nt: TGTGCCAGCAGCTTAATGGCTAGCGGGGGGAGCTCCTACAATGAGCAGTTCTTC
v_call: TRBV28; clone_size: -; j_call: TRBJ1-2; d_call: -; cdr3_aa: CASALNYGYTF; cdr3_nt: TGTGCCAGCGCGTTGAACTATGGCTACACCTTC
v_call: TRBV7-8; clone_size: -; j_call: TRBJ1-1; d_call: -; cdr3_aa: CASSPAREAGANTEAFF; cdr3_nt: TGTGCCAGCAGCCCAGCCCGGGAGGCCGGGGCGAACACTGAAGCTTTCTTT
v_call: TRBV13; clone_size: few; j_call: TRBJ2-3; d_call: -; cdr3_aa: CASRYTSTDTQYF; cdr3_nt: TGTGCCAGCAGGTATACTAGCACAGATACGCAGTATTTT
v_call: TRBV28; clone_size: -; j_call: TRBJ2-6; d_call: TRBD1; cdr3_aa: CASTSTGGSGANVLTF; cdr3_nt: TGTGCCAGCACCTCCACAGGGGGCTCTGGGGCCAACGTCCTGACTTTC
v_call: TRBV11-2; clone_size: few; j_call: TRBJ2-1; d_call: -; cdr3_aa: CASSFNNYNEQFF; cdr3_nt: TGTGCCAGCAGCTTTAACAACTACAATGAGCAGTTCTTC
v_call: TRBV19; clone_size: -; j_call: TRBJ1-2; d_call: -; cdr3_aa: CASSPHRDTNYGYTF; cdr3_nt: TGTGCCAGTAGTCCACACAGGGATACTAACTATGGCTACACCTTC
v_call: TRBV9; clone_size: -; j_call: TRBJ2-7; d_call: TRBD1; cdr3_aa: CASSSPGQTYEQYF; cdr3_nt: TGTGCCAGCAGCTCCCCGGGACAGACTTACGAGCAGTACTTC
v_call: TRBV7-2; clone_size: once; j_call: TRBJ2-5; d_call: -; cdr3_aa: CASSYYKETQYF; cdr3_nt: TGTGCCAGCAGCTACTACAAAGAGACCCAGTACTTC
v_call: TRBV9; clone_size: -; j_call: TRBJ1-2; d_call: TRBD1; cdr3_aa: CASSVGQAGLYGYTF; cdr3_nt: TGTGCCAGCAGCGTCGGACAGGCTGGCTTGTATGGCTACACCTTC
v_call: TRBV5-1; clone_size: once; j_call: TRBJ2-7; d_call: -; cdr3_aa: CASSSLQGRGYEQYF; cdr3_nt: TGCGCCAGCAGCTCATTACAGGGACGGGGCTACGAGCAGTACTTC
v_call: TRBV19; clone_size: -; j_call: TRBJ2-5; d_call: -; cdr3_aa: CASSILGGSQETQYF; cdr3_nt: TGTGCCAGTAGTATCTTGGGGGGAAGCCAAGAGACCCAGTACTTC
v_call: TRBV4-1; clone_size: -; j_call: TRBJ1-4; d_call: -; cdr3_aa: CASSQEEWTPKGEKLFF; cdr3_nt: TGCGCCAGCAGCCAAGAAGAATGGACTCCGAAGGGAGAAAAACTGTTTTTT
v_call: TRBV27; clone_size: -; j_call: TRBJ2-1; d_call: TRBD2; cdr3_aa: CASSLGLALGNEQFF; cdr3_nt: TGTGCCAGCAGTTTGGGACTAGCGCTCGGGAATGAGCAGTTCTTC
v_call: TRBV19; clone_size: few; j_call: TRBJ2-7; d_call: -; cdr3_aa: CASSVTASVEQYF; cdr3_nt: TGTGCCAGTAGTGTGACAGCATCAGTCGAGCAGTACTTC
v_call: TRBV15; clone_size: -; j_call: TRBJ2-1; d_call: -; cdr3_aa: CATSGTGINEQFF; cdr3_nt: TGTGCCACCAGCGGAACAGGGATTAATGAGCAGTTCTTC
v_call: TRBV20-1; clone_size: -; j_call: TRBJ2-3; d_call: -; cdr3_aa: CSAVRDTQYF; cdr3_nt: TGCAGTGCTGTCCGGGATACGCAGTATTTT
v_call: TRBV6-6; clone_size: -; j_call: TRBJ2-7; d_call: -; cdr3_aa: CASSYSGGASYEQYF; cdr3_nt: TGTGCCAGCAGTTACTCGGGGGGGGCTTCCTACGAGCAGTACTTC
v_call: TRBV4-2; clone_size: once; j_call: TRBJ2-7; d_call: -; cdr3_aa: CASSFKGTSNEQYF; cdr3_nt: TGTGCCAGCAGCTTTAAGGGGACATCGAACGAGCAGTACTTC
v_call: TRBV9; clone_size: -; j_call: TRBJ1-2; d_call: TRBD1; cdr3_aa: CASSLRTGRDYGYTF; cdr3_nt: TGTGCCAGCAGCCTACGGACAGGGAGGGACTATGGCTACACCTTC
v_call: TRBV7-8; clone_size: -; j_call: TRBJ2-1; d_call: -; cdr3_aa: CASSNRQALSYNEQFF; cdr3_nt: TGTGCCAGCAGCAACCGACAGGCCCTATCCTACAATGAGCAGTTCTTC
v_call: TRBV28; clone_size: -; j_call: TRBJ1-5; d_call: -; cdr3_aa: CASTKFGRGQPQHF; cdr3_nt: TGTGCCAGCACTAAGTTTGGCCGGGGACAGCCCCAGCATTTT
v_call: TRBV18; clone_size: -; j_call: TRBJ1-4; d_call: -; cdr3_aa: CASKQLLHEKLFF; cdr3_nt: TGTGCCTCTAAACAGTTATTACATGAAAAACTGTTTTTT